These 17 T cell receptor beta chains share one sample of origin, sequenced in a study of T cell changes during pregnancy in multiple sclerosis. Here immunoSEQ multiplex PCR was the method, and the copy in TCRdb shows in-frame clones only, minus some. The sample lists about 83,000 clones; about 89% were seen once. The sample in question was PBMCs, obtained in the first trimester of pregnancy. These receptors originate from a female donor in good health, serving as a control in a pregnancy study. Some clones in this sample may be carry-over from other donors' samples.

The chain is built from TRBV19 and TRBJ1-1; possible D gene TRBD1, 6 bases. V gave up 9 bases and J gave up 3 bases, with 17 bases separating them. The germline gives CDR1 LNHDA, CDR2 SQIVND (reference sequence). The CDR3 spans 14 residues. The CDR3 is CASLVGGKDTEAFF. DNA of the CDR3: TGTGCCAGCCTAGTTGGGGGCAAGGACACTGAAGCTTTCTTT.

This clone is a singleton in its sample. The gene calls are TRBV4-2 and TRBJ2-5; 12 bases agree with TRBD2. The V gene's germline CDR1 is LGHNA and CDR2 YNFKEQ. J was trimmed by 4 bases and V by 5 bases; bases with no gene match: 8. The CDR3 has 16 amino acids. This chain's CDR3 is CASSSQLAGGGETQYF. The CDR3 DNA sequence: TGTGCCAGCAGCTCCCAACTAGCGGGGGGCGGAGAGACCCAGTACTTC.

The chain recombines TRBV6-1 with TRBJ2-1; D is unresolved. The CDR3 is 13 residues long. Germline CDR1 is MNHNS and CDR2 is SASEGT. V dropped 1 base and J dropped 5 bases, with 6 bases sitting between them. The CDR3 here is CASSEGEHNEQFF. Written as DNA, the CDR3 is TGTGCCAGCAGTGAAGGTGAGCACAATGAGCAGTTCTTC.

The chain combines TRBV19 with TRBJ2-2; 11 bases align to TRBD1. The V gene's germline CDR1 is LNHDA and CDR2 SQIVND (reference sequence). The CDR3 length is 14 residues. V shed 6 bases and J 6 bases; nucleotides not matched to a gene: 3. Written as DNA, the CDR3 is TGTGCCAGTAGACCGGGACAGGGGGCCGGGGAGCTGTTTTTT. Amino acids: CASRPGQGAGELFF.

This clone has just a few counts. This chain connects TRBV5-1 to TRBJ2-7; TRBD2 might be the D (5 bases). From germline, CDR1 is SGHRS and CDR2 YFSETQ. The CDR3 runs 17 residues. The V end was cut by 1 base, the J end by 2 bases, with 19 bases between. The CDR3 DNA follows: TGCGCCAGCAGCTTGAGTGTCGCTAGCCCTATCACCTACGAGCAGTACTTC. This gives the protein CASSLSVASPITYEQYF.

The chain carries TRBV4-3 and TRBJ1-1; TRBD1 agrees at 9 bases. Germline V gene lookup returns CDR1 LGHNA and CDR2 YSLEER. The CDR3 has 15 residues. With 3 bases clipped from V and 1 base from J, the junction kept 3 bases outside the gene matches. The CDR3 region has the DNA TGCGCCAGCAGCCACGGGACAGGGAGGAACACTGAAGCTTTCTTT. Amino acid sequence: CASSHGTGRNTEAFF.

This clone was detected a few times. The same CDR3 can be traced to other DNA sequences in this sample. V is TRBV15 and J is TRBJ1-1; D is unclear. This CDR3 region has 14 residues. The germline gives CDR1 LNHNV, CDR2 YYDKDF (reference sequence). V gave up 0 bases and J gave up 1 base, with 6 bases separating them. The CDR3 sequence is CATSRDRGNTEAFF. For the CDR3, the DNA is TGTGCCACCAGCAGAGATCGGGGGAACACTGAAGCTTTCTTT.

This chain links TRBV29-1 with TRBJ1-3; D remains unclear. Germline V CDR1 and CDR2: SQVTM, ANQGSEA. Deletions cut 3 bases from V and 1 base from J, with 10 bases between. This CDR3 has 14 amino acids. CDR3: CSVEAGRSGNTIYF. CDR3 nucleotides: TGCAGCGTTGAGGCGGGGAGATCTGGAAACACCATATATTTT.

V is TRBV15 and J is TRBJ1-2, with unresolved D. The germline V and J ends were trimmed by 4 bases and 3 bases, with 15 bases remaining between them. CDR3 size: 15 residues. Per the germline V gene, CDR1 is LNHNV and CDR2 is YYDKDF (reference sequence). CDR3 in DNA: TGTGCCACCAGCAAATATAGGAGCGGAGACTATGGCTACACCTTC. Translated: CATSKYRSGDYGYTF.

The chain couples TRBV28 to TRBJ1-6; D is possibly TRBD1 (5 bases). The ends were cut back, 2 bases at V and 7 bases at J, with 9 bases in the middle. This CDR3 has 14 residues. CDR1 is MDHEN, CDR2 SYDVKM, per germline. CDR3 in amino acids: CASSLEDTNSPLHF. CDR3 DNA: TGTGCCAGCAGTTTAGAGGACACGAATTCACCCCTCCACTTT.

This chain connects TRBV7-9 to TRBJ2-5; a possible D gene is TRBD2 (6 bases). This CDR3 is 17 amino acids long. Germline values: CDR1 SEHNR, CDR2 FQNEAQ (reference sequence). V lost 5 bases and J lost 5, with 24 bases in between. The CDR3 DNA reads TGTGCCAGCAGCCAGACGGGGAGCTGGAGGGGCAGTGAGACCCAGTACTTC. This translates into CASSQTGSWRGSETQYF.

The chain has TRBV7-9 and TRBJ2-3; D gene ambiguous. Trimming stripped 3 bases from V and 5 bases from J, with 6 bases between. Germline V gene lookup returns CDR1 SEHNR and CDR2 FQNEAQ (reference sequence). The CDR3 has 12 residues. The CDR3 DNA reads TGTGCCAGCAGCTTCCCGGGAGATACGCAGTATTTT. This sequence encodes CASSFPGDTQYF.

V is TRBV28 and J is TRBJ2-5, with a tentative D call TRBD2 (5 bases). The V gene's germline CDR1 is MDHEN and CDR2 SYDVKM. The CDR3 length is 14 residues. V was cut by 6 bases and J by 6 bases, with 17 bases left in between. The CDR3 sequence: CASSQPGSTKTQYF. In DNA form, the CDR3 reads TGTGCCAGCAGCCAGCCTGGGAGCACGAAGACCCAGTACTTC.

This chain links TRBV28 with TRBJ2-3, with D possibly TRBD1 on 6 matching bases. Trimming removed 2 bases at V and 3 bases at J, with 15 bases between. CDR3 length: 16 amino acids. Germline V lookup: CDR1 MDHEN, CDR2 SYDVKM. The CDR3 spells CASSLEPPGVTDTQYF. The CDR3, as DNA: TGTGCCAGCAGTTTAGAGCCCCCAGGGGTGACAGATACGCAGTATTTT.

This chain uses TRBV7-9 with TRBJ2-2, with D possibly TRBD2 on 5 matching bases. This CDR3 comprises 14 residues. With 6 bases removed from V and 1 base from J, the gap between germline ends came to 9 bases. Germline V gives CDR1 SEHNR, CDR2 FQNEAQ (reference sequence). CDR3 region: CASSFSENTGELFF. CDR3 bases: TGTGCCAGCAGTTTTAGCGAGAACACCGGGGAGCTGTTTTTT.

The chain uses TRBV6-1 and TRBJ2-7; maybe TRBD1 (7 bases). The ends were cut back, 6 bases at V and 1 base at J, with 13 bases in the middle. Germline V gene sequence: CDR1 MNHNS, CDR2 SASEGT. This CDR3 is built from 14 residues. CDR3 loop: CASSARGASYEQYF. The CDR3 DNA sequence: TGTGCCAGCAGCGCCAGGGGGGCATCCTACGAGCAGTACTTC.

The V call is TRBV29-1, the J call TRBJ1-2; 7 positions match TRBD1. V lost 7 bases and J lost 1; bases outside the gene matches: 3. Germline V CDR1 and CDR2: SQVTM, ANQGSEA. The CDR3 extends over 12 amino acids. The CDR3 coding sequence is TGCAGCGGGGACAGCATTAACTATGGCTACACCTTC. Translated, it gives CSGDSINYGYTF.